Listed here are 9 T cell receptor beta chains from one sample, sequenced in a study of T cells in Graves' hyperthyroidism and ophthalmopathy. Amplification of TCR beta CDR3 regions was performed using RNA transcripts as template. Initially, a first-round RT-PCR of the TCR CDR3 employed the HTBI primer set. TCRdb fed the multiplex PCR reads into MiXCR, producing one record per CDR3 protein. The data contain hundreds of thousands of distinct CDR3 sequences, 14% of them singletons. Sequencing was performed on blood. Source of these receptors: a woman between 45 and 65 years old with Graves' ophthalmopathy.

This clonotype was recorded many times. The chain couples TRBV29-1 to TRBJ2-3, with 8 bases identical to TRBD1. Trimming took 7 bases from V and 9 from J; bases not matched to a gene: 9. The CDR3 runs 12 residues. The germline V gene encodes CDR1 SQVTM and CDR2 ANQGSEA. This CDR3 is CSAGTGVGTQYF. CDR3 sequence (DNA): TGCAGCGCCGGGACAGGCGTTGGGACGCAGTATTTT.

There are many counts of this clonotype. This chain links TRBV6-1 with TRBJ2-1, with TRBD1 matching 10 bases. With 6 bases clipped from V and 6 bases from J, the junction kept 17 bases outside the gene matches. CDR3 size: 18 residues. Germline V gene sequence: CDR1 MNHNS, CDR2 SASEGT. The CDR3 region is CASRGGETGGLRFNEQFF. The DNA for the CDR3 is TGTGCCAGCAGGGGAGGAGAGACAGGGGGCCTACGTTTCAATGAGCAGTTCTTC.

Regarding this clonotype: Being one base from a much bigger clone, this may be a read error. The chain has TRBV29-1 and TRBJ2-1; possible D gene TRBD1, 5 bases. CDR3 length: 11 amino acids. CDR1 and CDR2 from the germline V gene are SQVTM and ANQGSEA. V shed 6 bases and J shed 5 bases, with 8 bases lying between them. The CDR3 DNA reads as TGCAGCGTCGAGGACAACAATGAGCAGTTCTTC. Residues: CSVEDNNEQFF.

The chain employs TRBV29-1 and TRBJ2-3; D is uncertain. Germline V lookup: CDR1 SQVTM, CDR2 ANQGSEA. With 0 bases removed from V and 4 bases from J, the gap between germline ends came to 5 bases. This CDR3 region has 12 residues. The CDR3 DNA sequence: TGCAGCGTTGAAGAGGTCCCAGATACGCAGTATTTT. Translated: CSVEEVPDTQYF.

This chain links TRBV18 with TRBJ1-5; 9 bases align to TRBD1. Germline CDR1 is KGHSH and CDR2 is LQKENI. The J segment lost 1 base and the V segment lost 6 bases, leaving 7 bases of the junction unmatched. The CDR3 length is 16 residues. CDR3 protein: CASSARTGASNQPQHF. CDR3 nucleotide sequence: TGTGCCAGCTCGGCACGGACAGGGGCGAGCAATCAGCCCCAGCATTTT. Drawing the rest from reference TRBV18 and TRBJ1-5, the complete variable domain is NAGVMQNPRHLVRRRGQEARLRCSPMKGHSHVYWYRQLPEEGLKFMVYLQKENIIDESGMPKERFSAEFPKEGPSILRIQQVVRGDSAAYFCASSARTGASNQPQHFGDGTRLSIL.

V usage is TRBV12-3 or TRBV12-4 and J usage is TRBJ2-6, with D possibly being TRBD1 or TRBD2 (5 bases each). This CDR3 contains 19 residues. With 7 bases removed from V and 0 bases from J, the gap between germline ends came to 22 bases. The CDR3 here is CASKLGVGPPSSGANVLTF. The CDR3 DNA is TGTGCCAGCAAATTGGGGGTGGGTCCTCCTAGCTCTGGGGCCAACGTCCTGACTTTC.

This clonotype was counted once. V and J are TRBV20-1 and TRBJ2-7, with D possibly TRBD2 on 6 matching bases. CDR1 and CDR2 from the germline V gene are DFQATT and SNEGSKA (reference sequence). There are 18 residues in the CDR3. Trimming shortened V by 3 bases and J by 1 base, and 25 bases separated the two germline ends. In DNA form, the CDR3 reads TGCAGTGCTAGTTCGCGGGGCGTCGGCAGGGAATTTTCCTACGAGCAGTACTTC. Its translation is CSASSRGVGREFSYEQYF.

There are many counts of this clonotype. The chain uses TRBV27 and TRBJ2-1, with 12 bases identical to TRBD2. This CDR3 has 17 residues. V gave up 3 bases and J gave up 4 bases; unmatched junction bases: 7. Germline V lookup: CDR1 MNHEY, CDR2 SMNVEV (reference sequence). This CDR3 is CASSFPSGTSGYNEQFF. The CDR3 DNA sequence: TGTGCCAGCAGTTTCCCCTCCGGGACTAGCGGGTACAATGAGCAGTTCTTC.

This clonotype was counted ten times or more. This chain joins TRBV5-1 and TRBJ2-7; 9 bases are a match to TRBD1. This CDR3 has 16 amino acids. Germline CDR1 and CDR2: SGHRS and YFSETQ. V dropped 1 base and J dropped 5; count of bases not matched to a gene: 10. The CDR3 loop is CASSLNPGTGTHEQYF. DNA of the CDR3: TGCGCCAGCAGCTTGAACCCCGGGACAGGGACGCACGAGCAGTACTTC. Together with reference TRBV5-1 and TRBJ2-7, the CDR3 gives the full variable domain: KAGVTQTPRYLIKTRGQQVTLSCSPISGHRSVSWYQQTPGQGLQFLFEYFSETQRNKGNFPGRFSGRQFSNSRSEMNVSTLELGDSALYLCASSLNPGTGTHEQYFGPGTRLTVT.